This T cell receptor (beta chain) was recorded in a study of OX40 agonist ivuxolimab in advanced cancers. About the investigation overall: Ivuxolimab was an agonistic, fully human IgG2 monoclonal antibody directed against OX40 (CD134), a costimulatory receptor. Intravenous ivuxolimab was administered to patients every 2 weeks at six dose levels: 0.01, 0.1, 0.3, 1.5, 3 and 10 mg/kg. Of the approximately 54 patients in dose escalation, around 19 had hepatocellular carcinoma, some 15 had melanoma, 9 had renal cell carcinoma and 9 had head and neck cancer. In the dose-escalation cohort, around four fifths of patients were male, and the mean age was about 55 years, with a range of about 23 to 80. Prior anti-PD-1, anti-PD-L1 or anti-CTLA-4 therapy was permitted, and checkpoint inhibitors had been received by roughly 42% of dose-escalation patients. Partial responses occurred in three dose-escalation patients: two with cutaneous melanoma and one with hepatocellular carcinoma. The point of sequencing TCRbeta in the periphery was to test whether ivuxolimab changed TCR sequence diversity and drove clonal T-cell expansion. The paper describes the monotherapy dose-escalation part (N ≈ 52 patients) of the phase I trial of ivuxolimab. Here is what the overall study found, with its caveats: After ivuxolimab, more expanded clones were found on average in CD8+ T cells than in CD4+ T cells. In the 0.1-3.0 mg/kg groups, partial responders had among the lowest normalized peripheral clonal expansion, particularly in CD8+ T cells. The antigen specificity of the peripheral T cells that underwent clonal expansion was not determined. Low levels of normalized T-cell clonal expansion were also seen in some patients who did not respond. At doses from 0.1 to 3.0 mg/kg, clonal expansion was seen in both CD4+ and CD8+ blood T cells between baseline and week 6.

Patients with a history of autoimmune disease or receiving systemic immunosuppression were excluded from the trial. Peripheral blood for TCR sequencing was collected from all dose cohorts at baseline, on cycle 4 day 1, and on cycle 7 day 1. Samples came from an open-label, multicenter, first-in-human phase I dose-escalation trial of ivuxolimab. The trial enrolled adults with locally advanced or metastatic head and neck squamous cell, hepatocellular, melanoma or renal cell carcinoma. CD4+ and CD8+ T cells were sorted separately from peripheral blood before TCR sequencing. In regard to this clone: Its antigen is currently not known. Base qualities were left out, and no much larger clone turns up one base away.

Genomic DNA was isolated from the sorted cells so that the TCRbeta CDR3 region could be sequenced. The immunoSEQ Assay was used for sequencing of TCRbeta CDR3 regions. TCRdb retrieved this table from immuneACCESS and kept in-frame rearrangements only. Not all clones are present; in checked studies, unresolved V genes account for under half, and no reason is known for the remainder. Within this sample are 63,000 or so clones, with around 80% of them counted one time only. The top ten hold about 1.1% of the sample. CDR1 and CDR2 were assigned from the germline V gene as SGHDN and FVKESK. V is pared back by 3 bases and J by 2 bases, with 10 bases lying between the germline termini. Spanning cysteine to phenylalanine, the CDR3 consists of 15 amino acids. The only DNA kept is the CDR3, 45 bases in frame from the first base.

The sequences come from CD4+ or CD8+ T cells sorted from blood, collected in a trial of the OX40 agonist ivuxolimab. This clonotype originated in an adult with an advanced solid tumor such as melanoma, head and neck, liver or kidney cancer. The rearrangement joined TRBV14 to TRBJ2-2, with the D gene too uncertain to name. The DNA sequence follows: TGTGCCAGCAGCCAGTCGACACAAAACACCGGGGAGCTGTTTTTT. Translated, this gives CASSQSTQNTGELFF. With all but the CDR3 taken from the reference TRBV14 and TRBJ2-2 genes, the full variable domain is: EAGVTQFPSHSVIEKGQTVTLRCDPISGHDNLYWYRRVMGKEIKFLLHFVKESKQDESGMPNNRFLAERTGGTYSTLKVQPAELEDSGVYFCASSQSTQNTGELFFGEGSRLTVL.